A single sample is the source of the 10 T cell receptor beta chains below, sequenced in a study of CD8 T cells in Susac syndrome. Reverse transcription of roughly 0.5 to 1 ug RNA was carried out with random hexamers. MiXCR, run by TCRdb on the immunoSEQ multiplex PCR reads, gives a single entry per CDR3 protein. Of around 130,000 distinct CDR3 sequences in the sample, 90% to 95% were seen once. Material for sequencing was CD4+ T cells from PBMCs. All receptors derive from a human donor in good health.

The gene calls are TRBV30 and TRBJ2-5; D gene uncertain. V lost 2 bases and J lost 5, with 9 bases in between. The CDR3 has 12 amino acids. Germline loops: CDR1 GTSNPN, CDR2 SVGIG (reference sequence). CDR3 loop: CAWSSSPETQYF. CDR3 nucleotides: TGTGCCTGGAGTTCATCACCGGAGACCCAGTACTTC.

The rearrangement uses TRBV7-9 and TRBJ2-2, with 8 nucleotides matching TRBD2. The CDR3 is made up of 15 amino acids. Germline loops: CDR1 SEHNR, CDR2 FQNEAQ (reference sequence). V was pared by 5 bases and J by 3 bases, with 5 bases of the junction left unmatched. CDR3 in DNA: TGTGCCAGCAGCCGAGCGGGAGCCCACACCGGGGAGCTGTTTTTT. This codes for CASSRAGAHTGELFF.

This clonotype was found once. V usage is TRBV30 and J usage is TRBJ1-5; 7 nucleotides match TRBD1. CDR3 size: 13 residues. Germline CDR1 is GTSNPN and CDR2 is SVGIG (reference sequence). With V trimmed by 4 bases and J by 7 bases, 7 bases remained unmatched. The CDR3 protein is CAWNPGGGQPQHF. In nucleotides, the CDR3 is TGTGCCTGGAACCCAGGAGGGGGCCAGCCCCAGCATTTT.

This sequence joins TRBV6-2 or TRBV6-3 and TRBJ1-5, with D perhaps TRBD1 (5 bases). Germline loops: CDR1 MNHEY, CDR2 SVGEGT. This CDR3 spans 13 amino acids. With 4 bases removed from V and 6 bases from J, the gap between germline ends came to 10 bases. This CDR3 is CASSSGNGQPQHF. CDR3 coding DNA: TGTGCCAGCAGTTCAGGGAACGGTCAGCCCCAGCATTTT.

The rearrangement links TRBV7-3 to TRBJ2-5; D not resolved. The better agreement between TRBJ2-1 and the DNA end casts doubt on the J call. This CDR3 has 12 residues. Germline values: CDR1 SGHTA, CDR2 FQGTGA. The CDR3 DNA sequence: TGTGCCAGCAGCTCCTCATCAGGTCGCCAGTTCTTC. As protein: CASSSSSGRQFF.

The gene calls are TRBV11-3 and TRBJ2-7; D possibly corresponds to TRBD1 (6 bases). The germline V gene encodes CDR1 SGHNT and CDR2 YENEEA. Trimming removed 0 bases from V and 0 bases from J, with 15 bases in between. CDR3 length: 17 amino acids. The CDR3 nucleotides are TGTGCCAGCAGCTTAGATGGGCCCGGGACAACCTCCTACGAGCAGTACTTC. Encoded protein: CASSLDGPGTTSYEQYF.

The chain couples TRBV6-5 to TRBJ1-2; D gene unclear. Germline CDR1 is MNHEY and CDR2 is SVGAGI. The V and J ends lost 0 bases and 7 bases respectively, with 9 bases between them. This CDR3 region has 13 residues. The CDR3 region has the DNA TGTGCCAGCAGTTACTCGACCGATGGTGGCTACACCTTC. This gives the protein CASSYSTDGGYTF.

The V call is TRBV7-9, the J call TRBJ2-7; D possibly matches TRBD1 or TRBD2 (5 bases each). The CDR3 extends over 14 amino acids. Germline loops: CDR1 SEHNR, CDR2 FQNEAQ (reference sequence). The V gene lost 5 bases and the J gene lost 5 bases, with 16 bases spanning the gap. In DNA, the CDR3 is TGTGCCAGCAGCGGGACGCAAGCTACCCACGAGCAGTACTTC. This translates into CASSGTQATHEQYF.

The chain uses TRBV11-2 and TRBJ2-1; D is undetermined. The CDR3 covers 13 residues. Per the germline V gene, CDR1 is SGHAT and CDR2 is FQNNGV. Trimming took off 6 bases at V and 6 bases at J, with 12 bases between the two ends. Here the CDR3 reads CASRRLGTNEQFF. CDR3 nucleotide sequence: TGTGCCAGCAGGCGGCTCGGAACCAATGAGCAGTTCTTC.

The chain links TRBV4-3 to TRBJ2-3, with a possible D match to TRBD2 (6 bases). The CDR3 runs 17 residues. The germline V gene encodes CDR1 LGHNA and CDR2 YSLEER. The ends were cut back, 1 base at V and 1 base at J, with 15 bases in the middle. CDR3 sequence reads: CASSQGSSVGGTDTQYF. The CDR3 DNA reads TGCGCCAGCAGCCAAGGATCTAGCGTAGGGGGCACAGATACGCAGTATTTT.